One sample yielded the 5 T cell receptor beta chains listed below, sequenced in a study of tissue T cells after allogeneic stem cell transplantation. Profiled with immunoSEQ multiplex PCR; TCRdb holds only in-frame clones, not every one. The repertoire holds some 5,700 clones, about 41% seen once, with about an eighth in the top ten. Time point defined: mouse harvest day 14 after allogeneic transplant. Each mouse received 10^7 T-cell-depleted marrow cells plus 10^6 splenic CD5+ T cells by tail vein. The sample was gut tissue. These receptors were collected from a female BALB/c mouse given C57BL/6 T cells with graft-versus-host disease after an allogeneic hematopoietic cell transplant.

Worth noting for this clone: Germline and genes here are mouse. The read is 1 residue too short to cover the CDR3 end, so that end is filled in from the germline J gene. V usage is TRBV16 and J usage is TRBJ2-7, with D possibly being TRBD1 (5 bases). Per germline, CDR1 SGHSA and CDR2 FRNQAP. This CDR3 spans 13 amino acids. V lost 7 bases and J 0 bases, leaving 10 bases between the germline ends. CDR3 DNA, as far as it was read: TGTGCAAGCACGGTCCAGGGCTCCTATGAACAGTAC. Its translation: CASTVQGSYEQY. The whole CDR3 reads CASTVQGSYEQYF.

This clone is deemed medium-sized (0.01 to 0.1%). Gene names are mouse gene names. The read gets to within 1 residue of the CDR3 end, and the germline J gene fills in the rest. The chain has TRBV14 and TRBJ2-7, with D possibly matching TRBD1 (6 bases). The CDR3 has 12 residues. Per germline, CDR1 SGHDT and CDR2 FRDEAV. V lost 5 bases, J lost 5 bases, and 11 bases lay in between. The CDR3 bases that were read are TGTGCCAGCAGCCGACAGGCCCATGAACAGTAC. Amino acids: CASSRQAHEQY. The full CDR3 sequence reads CASSRQAHEQYF.

This clone rates as medium-sized. Gene names refer to mouse genes. The read comes to an end 1 residue before the CDR3 does, leaving the germline J gene to fill in the end. Other nucleotide sequences in the sample specify the same CDR3. The chain has TRBV26 and TRBJ1-3; no reliable D call. V gave up 2 bases and J gave up 0 bases, with 5 bases separating them. This CDR3 is built from 14 residues. Per germline, CDR1 KGHPV and CDR2 FQNQEV (reference sequence). The sequenced CDR3 bases are TGTGCCAGCAGTCTGGGCATTTCTGGAAATACGCTCTAT. Translation: CASSLGISGNTLY. The CDR3, in full, reads CASSLGISGNTLYF.

This clone was counted a single time. Genes here carry mouse names. The read halts 1 residue ahead of the CDR3 end, with the missing end drawn from the germline J gene. The chain couples TRBV26 to TRBJ2-7, with D possibly TRBD2 on 5 matching bases. The CDR3 length is 13 residues. V was trimmed by 2 bases and J by 4 bases, leaving 9 bases between them. Germline V gene data show CDR1 as KGHPV and CDR2 as FQNQEV (reference sequence). The CDR3 here is CASSLGLSYEQYF. The sequenced CDR3 bases are TGTGCCAGCAGTCTGGGACTTTCTTATGAACAGTAC.

On this clone itself: The listed genes are named as in mouse. Read data end 1 residue before the CDR3 end; the end is taken from the germline J gene. The chain employs TRBV14 and TRBJ2-1; D is uncertain. Trimming took 2 bases from V and 0 from J, leaving 6 bases between them. Germline CDR1 and CDR2: SGHDT and FRDEAV. The CDR3 spans 14 residues. CDR3 DNA, as far as it was read: TGTGCCAGCAGTTTATGGGCTAACTATGCTGAGCAGTTC. Translated, it gives CASSLWANYAEQF. Given in full, the CDR3 is CASSLWANYAEQFF.